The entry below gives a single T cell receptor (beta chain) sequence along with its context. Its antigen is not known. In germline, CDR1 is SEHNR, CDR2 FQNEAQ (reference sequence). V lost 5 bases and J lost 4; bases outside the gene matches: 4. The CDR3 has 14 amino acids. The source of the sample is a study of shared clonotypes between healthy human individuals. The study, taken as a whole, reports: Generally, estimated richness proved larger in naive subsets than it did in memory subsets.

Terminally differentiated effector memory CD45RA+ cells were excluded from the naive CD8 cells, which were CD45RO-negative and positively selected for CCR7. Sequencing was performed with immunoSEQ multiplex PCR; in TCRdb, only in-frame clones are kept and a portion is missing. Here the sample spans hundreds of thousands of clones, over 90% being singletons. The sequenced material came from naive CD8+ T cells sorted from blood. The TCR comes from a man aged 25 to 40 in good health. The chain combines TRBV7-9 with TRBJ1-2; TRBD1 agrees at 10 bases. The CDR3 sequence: CASSGRTGGYGYTF. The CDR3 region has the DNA TGTGCCAGCAGCGGACGGACAGGGGGCTATGGCTACACCTTC.